This T cell receptor (beta chain) was captured in a study of OX40 agonist ivuxolimab in advanced cancers. Sequenced by immunoSEQ multiplex PCR; TCRdb stores in-frame clones only, minus some. The sample consists of about 48,000 clones, under 85% of them appearing once. The CDR3 runs to 14 residues. The germline V gene has CDR1 SGDLS and CDR2 YYNGEE. J lost 6 bases, V lost 3 bases, and 6 bases had no gene match. Source: CD4+ or CD8+ T cells sorted from blood, taken in a trial of the OX40 agonist ivuxolimab. The receptor's source is an adult with an advanced solid tumor such as melanoma, head and neck, liver or kidney cancer. The chain has TRBV9 and TRBJ1-1; 9 bases match TRBD1. CDR3 in amino acids: CASSGKGQGAEAFF. The CDR3 coding sequence is TGTGCCAGCAGCGGGAAGGGACAGGGAGCTGAAGCTTTCTTT.